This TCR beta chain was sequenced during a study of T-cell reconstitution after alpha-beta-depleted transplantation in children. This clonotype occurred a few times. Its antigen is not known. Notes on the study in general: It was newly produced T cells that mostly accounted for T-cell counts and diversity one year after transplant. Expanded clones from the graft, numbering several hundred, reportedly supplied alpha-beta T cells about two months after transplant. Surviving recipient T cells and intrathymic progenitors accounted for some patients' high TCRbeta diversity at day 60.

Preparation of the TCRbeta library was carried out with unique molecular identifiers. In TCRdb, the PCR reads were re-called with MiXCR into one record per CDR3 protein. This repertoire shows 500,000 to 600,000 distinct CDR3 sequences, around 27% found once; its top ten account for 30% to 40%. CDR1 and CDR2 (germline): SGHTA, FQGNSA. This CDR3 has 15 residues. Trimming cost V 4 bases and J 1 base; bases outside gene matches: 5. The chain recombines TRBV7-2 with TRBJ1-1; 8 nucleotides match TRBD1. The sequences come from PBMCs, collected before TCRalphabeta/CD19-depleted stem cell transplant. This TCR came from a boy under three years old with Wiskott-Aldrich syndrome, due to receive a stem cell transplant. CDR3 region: CASSSQTGANTEAFF. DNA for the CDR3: TGTGCCAGCAGCTCCCAGACAGGGGCGAACACTGAAGCTTTCTTT.